The 4 T cell receptor beta chains given below trace back to one sample, sequenced in a study of blood T cell repertoires in COVID-19. Profiling relied on immunoSEQ multiplex PCR, and the TCRdb table lists in-frame clones only, not all of them. The sample holds fewer than 130,000 clones, 85% to 90% seen once. The material sequenced was peripheral blood. The receptor set was obtained from a woman aged 45 to 65 with acute or convalescent COVID-19.

The chain uses TRBV19 and TRBJ1-6, with TRBD1 identical over 7 bases. V lost 3 bases, J lost 2 bases, and 7 bases stayed unmatched. Germline loops: CDR1 LNHDA, CDR2 SQIVND (reference sequence). The CDR3 length is 17 residues. The CDR3 DNA reads as TGTGCCAGTAGTATGGGACAGACCCCGGCCTATAATTCACCCCTCCACTTT. It translates to CASSMGQTPAYNSPLHF.

The gene calls are TRBV19 and TRBJ1-4; TRBD1 matches 8 bases. The length of the CDR3 is 12 residues. From germline, CDR1 is LNHDA and CDR2 SQIVND (reference sequence). The J segment lost 10 bases and the V segment lost 6 bases, leaving 4 bases of the junction unmatched. The CDR3 is CASRTGVGKLFF. The CDR3 coding sequence is TGTGCCAGTAGGACAGGGGTAGGAAAACTGTTTTTT.

This chain links TRBV5-1 with TRBJ1-3, with D perhaps matching TRBD1 (5 bases). The CDR3 contains 16 residues. The V gene lost 3 bases and the J gene lost 8 bases, with 21 bases spanning the gap. Germline loops: CDR1 SGHRS, CDR2 YFSETQ. CDR3 nucleotides: TGCGCCAGCAGCTCGGGTTATGGAGGGAGGGGAGACACCATATATTTT. It yields the protein CASSSGYGGRGDTIYF.

The gene calls are TRBV5-6 and TRBJ2-4; D not resolved. V lost 0 bases, J lost 6 bases, and 7 bases lay in between. This CDR3 region has 13 residues. In germline, CDR1 is SGHDT, CDR2 YYEEEE. The CDR3 DNA reads as TGTGCCAGCAGCTTGGGACACCTAAACATTCAGTACTTC. This codes for CASSLGHLNIQYF.